The T cell receptor beta chain described here comes from a study of human T cells and chemical hapten exposure (dated by TCRdb to about 2021). For the study in its entirety: Libraries were combined into a pool for sequencing, and differences in TCR yield between samples came mainly from small differences in library volumes within the pool. In alopecia patients, the study followed how the peripheral blood TCR repertoire changed in vivo over primary and secondary sensitization to diphenylcyclopropenone (DPC), a hapten. Both TCR alpha and TCR beta chains were sequenced from each blood RNA sample.

This clonotype appeared a few times. The clone's antigen remains unknown. The sample holds no much larger clone one base away, and base qualities are not on file. Total RNA was extracted from unfractionated whole blood collected in Tempus Blood RNA tubes. Five healthy volunteers served as TCR sequencing controls and were bled at day 0, 2 weeks and 6 weeks. The germline V gene yields SNHLY for CDR1 and FYNNEI for CDR2. V ends up 6 bases short and J 8 bases short, with an unmatched junction base count of 10. Inclusive of the bounding cysteine and phenylalanine, the CDR3 is 14 residues long. Only the CDR3 part of the read is kept: 42 bases, read in frame from the first base. Study-wide conclusions, independent of this receptor: DPC sensitization did not change how many TCRs were above 1 in 1000 frequency, and no evidence was found of alterations in global repertoire structure. Repeated subsampling changed both the strength of the expansion versus patch-test correlation and the threshold at which that correlation became significant.

Libraries came from 5' RACE. Reads for this sample came from an Illumina MiSeq. Library preparation attached unique molecular identifiers to individual cDNA molecules for quantitative, reproducible TCR counting. In the source study's methods: Samples had a median of about 96,000 TCRs, with a range from roughly 23,224 to 700,000. The Decombinator software suite was used to annotate the V, J and CDR3 of the TCR reads. To make PS versus PT1 abundance plots, every sample was subsampled to the same number of TCRs (28,000). Expanded TCRs were defined as absent before sensitization and observed at least eight times at the 2-week time point. The public reads were run again by TCRdb, first through fastp at Q25 and then through MiXCR, and only productive beta chains were kept. Entries are consolidated by CDR3 protein sequence, retaining the most common genes and DNA. The V and J calls shown here were made by TCRdb, not taken from the authors' results. For this sample the table gives around 100,000 distinct CDR3 sequences, of which approximately 20% were detected only once. The ten biggest clones cover 2.8% of the sample.

The sequence is built from TRBV2 and TRBJ1-1, with 9 bases matching TRBD1. The receptor was isolated from a human donor in good health. The CDR3 loop reads CASRGTGQGREAFF. The DNA reads TGTGCCAGCAGGGGAACGGGACAGGGTCGCGAAGCTTTCTTT.